A single sample is the source of the 31 T cell receptor beta chains below, sequenced in a study of blood T cell repertoires in COVID-19. Some clones are missing from TCRdb's copy, which holds only in-frame ones; the method was immunoSEQ multiplex PCR. The sample holds 130,000 or so clones; approximately 86% are singletons and the top ten take more than 1.5%. The specimen was peripheral blood. These receptor sequences come from a woman aged 60-70 years with acute or convalescent COVID-19.

The V and J genes are TRBV11-2 and TRBJ1-6; weak D call: TRBD1 (5 bases). V dropped 1 base and J dropped 8 bases, with 24 bases sitting between them. Germline CDR1 and CDR2: SGHAT and FQNNGV. CDR3 length equals 19 residues. The CDR3 region has the DNA TGTGCCAGCAGCTTAGTGGGGCAGGGTCAGTCCAGAAGGGATTCACCCCTCCACTTT. Its translation is CASSLVGQGQSRRDSPLHF.

The CDR3 loop reads CASSLGALRGQETQYF. In DNA form, the CDR3 reads TGTGCCAGCAGCTTAGGGGCCCTGAGGGGGCAAGAGACCCAGTACTTC. V usage is TRBV7-6 and J usage is TRBJ2-5, with a weak D call TRBD1 (6 bases). The V and J ends lost 1 base and 2 bases respectively, with 14 bases between them. From germline, CDR1 is SGHVS and CDR2 FNYEAQ. This CDR3 is 16 amino acids long.

The CDR3 coding sequence is TGTGCCAGCAGGTCGCCTACAGGGACCGGGGAGCTGTTTTTT. This gives the protein CASRSPTGTGELFF. The chain employs TRBV7-2 and TRBJ2-2; possibly TRBD1 for D (6 bases). The CDR3 runs to 14 residues. Germline assignment: CDR1 SGHTA and CDR2 FQGNSA. Trimming shortened V by 6 bases and J by 5 bases, and 13 bases separated the two germline ends.

The chain carries TRBV29-1 and TRBJ2-2, with D perhaps matching TRBD1 (5 bases). Germline assignment: CDR1 SQVTM and CDR2 ANQGSEA. CDR3 length: 14 amino acids. V was pared by 0 bases and J by 0 bases, with 5 bases between. CDR3 in amino acids: CSVEETANTGELFF. In DNA, the CDR3 is TGCAGCGTTGAAGAGACAGCGAACACCGGGGAGCTGTTTTTT.

The chain couples TRBV7-2 to TRBJ1-2, with 7 bases fitting TRBD1. The germline V gene has CDR1 SGHTA and CDR2 FQGNSA. The V segment lost 6 bases and the J segment 8 bases; nucleotides outside the gene matches: 9. The CDR3 runs to 13 residues. CDR3 sequence reads: CASSFDRAGGYTF. The CDR3 coding sequence is TGTGCCAGCAGTTTCGACAGGGCTGGAGGCTACACCTTC.

The rearrangement links TRBV5-1 to TRBJ2-1, with 7 bases aligning to TRBD1. The trim removed 2 bases at V and 0 bases at J, leaving 2 bases unmatched. From germline, CDR1 is SGHRS and CDR2 YFSETQ. CDR3 length: 15 residues. CDR3 bases: TGCGCCAGCAGCTTCCGGGACAGCTCCTACAATGAGCAGTTCTTC. This codes for CASSFRDSSYNEQFF.

The V gene is TRBV5-3, the J gene TRBJ1-2; TRBD1 matches 9 bases. TRBV5-3 is designated an ORF whose function remains uncertain. The CDR3 totals 14 residues. Trimming cost V 3 bases and J 8 bases; bases outside gene matches: 8. CDR3 loop: CARSSGTGIFGYTF. The CDR3 DNA follows: TGTGCCAGAAGCTCCGGGACAGGGATCTTCGGCTACACCTTC.

This clone was recorded a few times. This sequence joins TRBV6-5 and TRBJ1-2, with D perhaps matching TRBD1 (5 bases). CDR3 length: 13 amino acids. With 2 bases removed from V and 3 bases from J, the gap between germline ends came to 7 bases. The germline V gene has CDR1 MNHEY and CDR2 SVGAGI. The CDR3 sequence: CASSYDSDYGYTF. CDR3 DNA sequence: TGTGCCAGCAGTTACGACAGCGACTATGGCTACACCTTC.

The genes are TRBV7-2 and TRBJ2-1; 11 bases match TRBD2. With 5 bases clipped from V and 2 bases from J, the junction kept 2 bases outside the gene matches. The germline gives CDR1 SGHTA, CDR2 FQGNSA. This CDR3 is built from 15 residues. CDR3: CASSLSGGAYNEQFF. In DNA form, the CDR3 reads TGTGCCAGCAGCCTTAGCGGGGGGGCCTACAATGAGCAGTTCTTC.

V usage is TRBV7-2 and J usage is TRBJ2-1, with D possibly matching TRBD2 (5 bases). From germline, CDR1 is SGHTA and CDR2 FQGNSA. The CDR3 is 12 residues long. V dropped 5 bases and J dropped 8 bases, with 10 bases sitting between them. The CDR3 reads CASSQDWDEQFF. The CDR3 DNA follows: TGTGCCAGCAGCCAGGACTGGGATGAGCAGTTCTTC.

This sequence joins TRBV30 and TRBJ1-2; 8 bases fit TRBD1. Germline V gene sequence: CDR1 GTSNPN, CDR2 SVGIG (reference sequence). V shed 4 bases, J shed 7 bases, and the junction held 14 bases outside the gene matches. This CDR3 spans 15 amino acids. The CDR3 DNA reads as TGTGCCTGGAATACAGGGGGGGGACAAATAGGTGGCTACACCTTC. Its protein product is CAWNTGGGQIGGYTF. Based on the CDR3 plus reference TRBV30 and TRBJ1-2, the full variable domain is SQTIHQWPATLVQPVGSPLSLECTVEGTSNPNLYWYRQAAGRGLQLLFYSVGIGQISSEVPQNLSASRPQDRQFILSSKKLLLSDSGFYLCAWNTGGGQIGGYTFGSGTRLTVV.

CDR3 in amino acids: CASSLLTGVGNEQFF. The CDR3 nucleotides are TGTGCCAGCAGCTTGCTAACAGGGGTTGGCAATGAGCAGTTCTTC. This chain connects TRBV5-8 to TRBJ2-1, with TRBD1 matching 7 bases. Germline V gene data show CDR1 as SGHTS and CDR2 as YDEGEE. With V trimmed by 1 base and J by 6 bases, 7 bases remained unmatched. The CDR3 consists of 15 residues.

V gene TRBV27 combines with J gene TRBJ1-2; TRBD1 matches 8 bases. Germline values: CDR1 MNHEY, CDR2 SMNVEV (reference sequence). The V segment lost 3 bases and the J segment 4 bases; nucleotides outside the gene matches: 7. The CDR3 length is 15 residues. The CDR3 protein is CASSFLTGEVYGYTF. For the CDR3, the DNA is TGTGCCAGCAGTTTCCTGACAGGGGAAGTCTATGGCTACACCTTC.

The chain couples TRBV10-3 to TRBJ1-1; a possible D gene is TRBD1 (5 bases). CDR1 and CDR2 (germline): ENHRY, SYGVKD. This CDR3 is 12 amino acids long. V lost 10 bases, J lost 1 base, and 10 bases lay in between. In DNA, the CDR3 is TGTGCCACTCGAAGGGGGAACACTGAAGCTTTCTTT. This translates into CATRRGNTEAFF.

The rearrangement links TRBV6-2 or TRBV6-3 to TRBJ2-3; no firm D call. This CDR3 comprises 14 residues. Germline CDR1 is MNHEY and CDR2 is SVGEGT. V gave up 5 bases and J gave up 0 bases, with 9 bases separating them. The chain's CDR3 is CASSPVTSTDTQYF. For the CDR3, the DNA is TGTGCCAGCAGTCCCGTCACTAGCACAGATACGCAGTATTTT.

This clone was seen a single time. The chain employs TRBV6-5 and TRBJ1-2; D ambiguous. The germline V gene encodes CDR1 MNHEY and CDR2 SVGAGI. V lost 6 bases and J lost 8, with 22 bases in between. This CDR3 has 15 residues. The CDR3 here is CASSSTQAELKGYTF. CDR3 in DNA: TGTGCCAGCAGCTCTACCCAAGCGGAGCTGAAAGGCTACACCTTC.

The rearrangement links TRBV4-3 to TRBJ1-2; the match to TRBD1 covers 10 bases. J gave up 4 bases and V 4 bases, and 6 bases lay outside the gene matches. Germline-derived CDR1 and CDR2 are LGHNA and YSLEER. CDR3 size: 15 residues. The CDR3 reads CASSRDRGQTYGYTF. Here the CDR3 DNA reads TGCGCCAGCAGCCGCGACAGGGGGCAGACCTATGGCTACACCTTC.

J is TRBJ1-3 and V is TRBV6-5; D gene ambiguous. This CDR3 contains 16 residues. The V gene's germline CDR1 is MNHEY and CDR2 SVGAGI. V was trimmed by 0 bases and J by 0 bases, leaving 9 bases between them. This chain's CDR3 is CASSYSGTNSGNTIYF. The CDR3 DNA reads as TGTGCCAGCAGTTACTCGGGCACAAACTCTGGAAACACCATATATTTT.

The chain joins TRBV28 to TRBJ1-2; D is uncertain. The length of the CDR3 is 13 residues. Trimming pared 3 bases from V and 9 bases from J, leaving 14 bases between. Germline V CDR1 and CDR2: MDHEN, SYDVKM. CDR3 amino acids: CASSLSVPMSYTF. The CDR3 bases are TGTGCCAGCAGTTTGTCGGTCCCTATGAGCTACACCTTC.

The rearrangement links TRBV24-1 to TRBJ1-1; D uncertain. This CDR3 is 13 amino acids long. Trimming pared 2 bases from V and 7 bases from J, leaving 10 bases between. The germline gives CDR1 KGHDR, CDR2 SFDVKD. The CDR3 spells CATSDWQANEAFF. Here the CDR3 DNA reads TGTGCCACCAGTGATTGGCAGGCTAATGAAGCTTTCTTT.

The chain links TRBV9 to TRBJ1-2; possibly TRBD1 for D (6 bases). This CDR3 has 14 residues. V lost 2 bases, J lost 3 bases, and 11 bases lay in between. Germline V lookup: CDR1 SGDLS, CDR2 YYNGEE. The CDR3 is CASSVGGGHYGYTF. The CDR3 region has the DNA TGTGCCAGCAGCGTGGGCGGGGGGCACTATGGCTACACCTTC.

CDR3 in DNA: TGTGCCAGCAGCTTGGAGGGCAGGGTCTCTGGCTACACCTTC. Its translation is CASSLEGRVSGYTF. The chain links TRBV5-8 to TRBJ1-2; tentatively, D is TRBD1 (5 bases). Germline values: CDR1 SGHTS, CDR2 YDEGEE. This CDR3 has 14 amino acids. V was trimmed by 0 bases and J by 7 bases, leaving 13 bases between them.

This clone has a single count. The chain has TRBV4-2 and TRBJ1-4; the D gene is possibly TRBD1 (6 bases). Per the germline V gene, CDR1 is LGHNA and CDR2 is YNFKEQ. CDR3 length: 18 amino acids. The germline V and J ends were trimmed by 4 bases and 4 bases, with 22 bases remaining between them. The CDR3 region is CASSLTLLQGFNNEKLFF. In DNA form, the CDR3 reads TGTGCCAGCAGCCTGACCTTATTACAGGGTTTTAATAATGAAAAACTGTTTTTT.

This chain joins TRBV3-1 (or the pseudogene TRBV3-2) and TRBJ2-7; TRBD1 agrees at 9 bases. This CDR3 contains 15 residues. The V segment lost 4 bases and the J segment 0 bases; nucleotides outside the gene matches: 4. CDR1 and CDR2 (germline): LGHDT, YNNKEL (reference sequence). CDR3 DNA: TGTGCCAGCAGCCCATGGACAGGGGACTCCTACGAGCAGTACTTC. Translation gives CASSPWTGDSYEQYF.

This clone was seen only once. The chain is built from TRBV6-5 and TRBJ1-1; D ambiguous. The CDR3 extends over 15 amino acids. The V gene's germline CDR1 is MNHEY and CDR2 SVGAGI. V was clipped by 2 bases and J by 0 bases, with 10 bases between them. CDR3 loop: CASSYGPRLNTEAFF. DNA for the CDR3: TGTGCCAGCAGTTACGGGCCCAGGTTGAACACTGAAGCTTTCTTT.

The rearrangement links TRBV6-5 to TRBJ1-6, with 9 bases matching TRBD1. V lost 6 bases to trimming and J lost 8 bases; unmatched junction nucleotides: 8. This CDR3 contains 15 residues. CDR1 and CDR2 (germline): MNHEY, SVGAGI. DNA of the CDR3: TGTGCCAGCAGATGGGACAGGGCTATGTATTCACCCCTCCACTTT. Its protein is CASRWDRAMYSPLHF.

The CDR3, as DNA: TGTGCCAGCAGCTTGACGGGCGTGGAGGACGAGCAGTACTTC. Its protein is CASSLTGVEDEQYF. V usage is TRBV5-6 and J usage is TRBJ2-7, with D maybe TRBD2 (5 bases). Germline lookup yields CDR1 SGHDT and CDR2 YYEEEE. The CDR3 sequence is 14 residues long. Trimming removed 1 base from V and 5 bases from J, with 13 bases in between.

This clone came up once. The chain employs TRBV18 and TRBJ2-5, with D possibly TRBD1 on 8 matching bases. This CDR3 is built from 15 residues. The V gene's germline CDR1 is KGHSH and CDR2 LQKENI. With 2 bases removed from V and 2 bases from J, the gap between germline ends came to 12 bases. CDR3: CASSPGQGLQETQYF. The CDR3 DNA sequence: TGTGCCAGCTCACCAGGACAGGGACTACAAGAGACCCAGTACTTC.

The chain recombines TRBV4-2 with TRBJ2-1, with TRBD1 matching 9 bases. Losses at the gene ends were 4 bases for V and 1 base for J; bases not matched to a gene: 8. The CDR3 spans 17 residues. Germline V gene sequence: CDR1 LGHNA, CDR2 YNFKEQ. The CDR3 nucleotides read TGTGCCAGCAGCCCGGACAGGGGAGCGGGATCCTACAATGAGCAGTTCTTC. Protein sequence: CASSPDRGAGSYNEQFF.

The chain has TRBV14 and TRBJ1-1; unclear D gene. Germline CDR1 SGHDN, CDR2 FVKESK. The V and J ends lost 4 bases and 1 base respectively, with 10 bases between them. The CDR3 is 14 amino acids. The CDR3 region has the DNA TGTGCCAGCAGCCGCTGGGAGGGGAACACTGAAGCTTTCTTT. This sequence encodes CASSRWEGNTEAFF.

The genes are TRBV27 and TRBJ1-4; perhaps TRBD1 as D (5 bases). Germline V gene sequence: CDR1 MNHEY, CDR2 SMNVEV (reference sequence). V gave up 0 bases and J gave up 8 bases, with 7 bases separating them. The CDR3 totals 13 residues. The CDR3 loop reads CASSLSWTEKLFF. The CDR3 nucleotides are TGTGCCAGCAGTTTATCTTGGACAGAAAAACTGTTTTTT.